This T cell receptor (beta chain) was retrieved from a study of blood T cell repertoires in COVID-19. Study as a whole: Acute and convalescent COVID-19 samples came from the United States, Italy and Spain. T cells, B-cell-depleted T cells, or PBMCs supplied cDNA or gDNA.

This CDR3 is built from 18 residues. The germline V gene has CDR1 SGDLS and CDR2 YYNGEE. Trimming removed 3 bases from V and 1 base from J; junction bases left unmatched: 7. Sequencing used immunoSEQ multiplex PCR; TCRdb keeps in-frame clones, though not all of them. The table includes 100,000 to 150,000 clones, 80% to 90% detected once. The source is a man aged 55 to 70 with COVID-19, enrolled during active disease. The source material was peripheral blood. V and J are TRBV9 and TRBJ2-3, with 14 nucleotides matching TRBD2. CDR3 amino acids: CASSEGLAGEAGTDTQYF. In DNA, the CDR3 is TGTGCCAGCAGCGAGGGACTAGCGGGGGAGGCTGGCACAGATACGCAGTATTTT.